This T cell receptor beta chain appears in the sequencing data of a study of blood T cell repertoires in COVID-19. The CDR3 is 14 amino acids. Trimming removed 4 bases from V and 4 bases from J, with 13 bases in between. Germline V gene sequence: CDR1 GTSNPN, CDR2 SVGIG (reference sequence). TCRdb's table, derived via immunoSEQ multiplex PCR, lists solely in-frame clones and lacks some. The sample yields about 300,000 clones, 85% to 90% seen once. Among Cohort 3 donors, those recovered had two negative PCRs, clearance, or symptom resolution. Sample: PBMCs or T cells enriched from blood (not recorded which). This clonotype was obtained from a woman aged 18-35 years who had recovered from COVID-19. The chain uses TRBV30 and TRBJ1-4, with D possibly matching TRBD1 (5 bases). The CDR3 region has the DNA TGTGCCTGGACCCGAAACAGGCTTAATGAAAAACTGTTTTTT. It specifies CAWTRNRLNEKLFF.